Listed here are 9 T cell receptor beta chains from one sample, sequenced in a study of T-cell reconstitution after alpha-beta-depleted transplantation in children. Unique molecular identifiers were incorporated during preparation of the TCRbeta library. TCRdb re-called the PCR reads with MiXCR, one entry per CDR3 protein. The sample has a few hundred thousand distinct CDR3 sequences, approximately 23% seen once; the top ten hold roughly 11%. Sequencing used PBMCs, mostly from graft donor cells, obtained 180 days after TCRalphabeta/CD19-depleted stem cell transplant. These TCRs come from a male patient aged 10 to 17 who had a stem cell transplant for acute lymphoblastic leukemia, so the T cells may come from the graft donor.

The genes are TRBV12-3 or TRBV12-4 and TRBJ2-1; no clear D. The CDR3 loop spans 18 amino acids. Trimming removed 5 bases at V and 3 bases at J, with 23 bases between. The CDR3 DNA reads as TGTGCCAGCAGTCCATCTTCCCCTCCCAGGATCCTCTACAATGAGCAGTTCTTC. Translated: CASSPSSPPRILYNEQFF.

This sequence joins TRBV9 and TRBJ2-4; TRBD2 agrees at 8 bases. Germline V gives CDR1 SGDLS, CDR2 YYNGEE. The trim removed 3 bases at V and 6 bases at J, leaving 8 bases unmatched. The CDR3 covers 15 residues. CDR3 region: CASSAPAGAGNIQYF. The DNA for the CDR3 is TGTGCCAGCAGCGCCCCAGCGGGAGCAGGAAACATTCAGTACTTC.

This chain connects TRBV5-1 to TRBJ1-2; 7 bases match TRBD1. V trimming: 3 bases; J trimming: 3 bases; junction bases outside the gene matches: 2. The CDR3 runs 13 residues. Germline-derived CDR1 and CDR2 are SGHRS and YFSETQ. The CDR3 coding sequence is TGCGCCAGCAGCTGGGACAGCTACTATGGCTACACCTTC. It is translated as CASSWDSYYGYTF.

The CDR3 DNA is TGCAGTGCTATCACAGCGGGAGTGATCAATGAGCAGTTCTTC. This gives the protein CSAITAGVINEQFF. The rearrangement joins TRBV20-1 to TRBJ2-1; 8 bases align to TRBD2. CDR1 and CDR2 from the germline V gene are DFQATT and SNEGSKA (reference sequence). This CDR3 is built from 14 residues. J lost 6 bases, V lost 4 bases, and 8 bases had no gene match.

This chain connects TRBV12-3 or TRBV12-4 to TRBJ2-3; 12 nucleotides line up with TRBD2. V lost 6 bases, J lost 0 bases, and 4 bases stayed unmatched. CDR3 size: 16 residues. The CDR3: CASRRTSGTSTDTQYF. The CDR3 nucleotides are TGTGCCAGCAGGAGGACTAGCGGGACTAGCACAGATACGCAGTATTTT.

This clonotype has more than one count but fewer than ten. The V and J genes are TRBV29-1 and TRBJ2-2, with D hard to call. V was clipped by 3 bases and J by 6 bases, with 5 bases between them. Germline V gene sequence: CDR1 SQVTM, CDR2 ANQGSEA. This CDR3 contains 11 residues. The CDR3 loop reads CSVERPGELFF. CDR3 bases: TGCAGCGTTGAGAGGCCCGGGGAGCTGTTTTTT.

The chain is built from TRBV20-1 and TRBJ1-5; tentatively, D is TRBD1 (6 bases). Trimming shortened V by 4 bases and J by 6 bases, and 16 bases separated the two germline ends. CDR3 length: 14 amino acids. Germline-derived CDR1 and CDR2 are DFQATT and SNEGSKA (reference sequence). In DNA form, the CDR3 reads TGCAGTGCTATTCCCGGACAGCTGATTCAGCCCCAGCATTTT. Translated, it gives CSAIPGQLIQPQHF.

CDR3 protein: CASSRNRGANEKLFF. DNA for the CDR3: TGTGCCAGCAGCCGGAACAGGGGTGCTAATGAAAAACTGTTTTTT. V gene TRBV3-1 combines with J gene TRBJ1-4; TRBD1 agrees at 7 bases. Germline CDR1 reads LGHDT; CDR2 reads YNNKEL (reference sequence). The CDR3 sequence is 15 residues long. V lost 4 bases to trimming and J lost 3 bases; unmatched junction nucleotides: 5.

V is TRBV11-1 and J is TRBJ1-2, with D unclear. From germline, CDR1 is SGHAT and CDR2 FQDESV (reference sequence). V was clipped by 3 bases and J by 6 bases, with 11 bases between them. The length of the CDR3 is 13 residues. Here the CDR3 DNA reads TGTGCCAGCAGCTTGAGCGGTTACAATGGCTACACCTTC. It is translated as CASSLSGYNGYTF.